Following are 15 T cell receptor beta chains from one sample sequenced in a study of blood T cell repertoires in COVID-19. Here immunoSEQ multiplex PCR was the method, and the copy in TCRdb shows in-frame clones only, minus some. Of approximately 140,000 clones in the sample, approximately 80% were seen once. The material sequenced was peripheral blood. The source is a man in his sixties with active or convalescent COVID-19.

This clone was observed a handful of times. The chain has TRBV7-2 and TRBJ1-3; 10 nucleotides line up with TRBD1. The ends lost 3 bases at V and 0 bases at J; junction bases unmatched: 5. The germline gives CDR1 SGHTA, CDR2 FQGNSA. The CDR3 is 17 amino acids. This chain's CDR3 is CASSFPTGGLSGNTIYF. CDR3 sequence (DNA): TGTGCCAGCAGCTTTCCGACAGGGGGCCTCTCTGGAAACACCATATATTTT.

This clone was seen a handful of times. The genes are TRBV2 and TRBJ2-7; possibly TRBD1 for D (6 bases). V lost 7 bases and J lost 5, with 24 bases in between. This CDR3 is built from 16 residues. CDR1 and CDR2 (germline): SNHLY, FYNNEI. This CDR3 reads CASTLPGWQGINEQYF. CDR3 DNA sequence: TGTGCCAGCACACTACCCGGTTGGCAGGGGATTAACGAGCAGTACTTC.

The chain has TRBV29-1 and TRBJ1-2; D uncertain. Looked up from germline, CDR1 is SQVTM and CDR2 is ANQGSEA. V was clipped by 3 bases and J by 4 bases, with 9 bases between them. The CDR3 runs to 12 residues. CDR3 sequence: CSVDRGGYGYTF. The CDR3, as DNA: TGCAGCGTTGATCGGGGAGGCTATGGCTACACCTTC.

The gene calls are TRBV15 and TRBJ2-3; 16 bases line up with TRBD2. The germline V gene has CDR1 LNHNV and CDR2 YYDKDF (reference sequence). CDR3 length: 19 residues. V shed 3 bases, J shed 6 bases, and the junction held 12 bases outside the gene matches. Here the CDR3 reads CATSSTGTSGRARSDTQYF. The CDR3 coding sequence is TGTGCCACCAGCAGCACCGGGACTAGCGGGAGGGCCCGTTCGGATACGCAGTATTTT.

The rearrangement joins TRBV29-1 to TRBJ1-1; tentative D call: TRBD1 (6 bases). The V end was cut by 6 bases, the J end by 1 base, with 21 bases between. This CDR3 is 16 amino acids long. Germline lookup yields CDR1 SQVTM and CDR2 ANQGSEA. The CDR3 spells CSVPVSGTRGNTEAFF. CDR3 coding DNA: TGCAGCGTACCAGTCAGTGGGACACGGGGGAACACTGAAGCTTTCTTT.

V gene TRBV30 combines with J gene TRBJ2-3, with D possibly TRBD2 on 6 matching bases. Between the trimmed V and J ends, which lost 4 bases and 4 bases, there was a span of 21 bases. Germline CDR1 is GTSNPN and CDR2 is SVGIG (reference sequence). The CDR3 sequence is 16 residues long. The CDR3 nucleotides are TGTGCCTGGACAATGGGACTCCCCGGGGGAGCAGATACGCAGTATTTT. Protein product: CAWTMGLPGGADTQYF.

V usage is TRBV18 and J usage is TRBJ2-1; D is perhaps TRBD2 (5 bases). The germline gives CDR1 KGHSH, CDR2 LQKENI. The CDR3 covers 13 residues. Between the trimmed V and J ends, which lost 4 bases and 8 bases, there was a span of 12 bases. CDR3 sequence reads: CASSQRSGDEQFF. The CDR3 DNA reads TGTGCCAGCTCACAAAGGAGCGGCGATGAGCAGTTCTTC.

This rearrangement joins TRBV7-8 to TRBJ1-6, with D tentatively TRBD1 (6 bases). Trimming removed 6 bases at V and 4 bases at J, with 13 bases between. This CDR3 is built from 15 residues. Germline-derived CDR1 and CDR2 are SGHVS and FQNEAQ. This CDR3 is CASRLGGDYNSPLHF. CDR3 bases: TGTGCCAGCAGACTAGGGGGGGATTATAATTCACCCCTCCACTTT. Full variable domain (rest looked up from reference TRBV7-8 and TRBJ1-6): GAGVSQSPRYKVAKRGQDVALRCDPISGHVSLFWYQQALGQGPEFLTYFQNEAQLDKSGLPSDRFFAERPEGSVSTLKIQRTQQEDSAVYLCASRLGGDYNSPLHFGNGTRLTVT.

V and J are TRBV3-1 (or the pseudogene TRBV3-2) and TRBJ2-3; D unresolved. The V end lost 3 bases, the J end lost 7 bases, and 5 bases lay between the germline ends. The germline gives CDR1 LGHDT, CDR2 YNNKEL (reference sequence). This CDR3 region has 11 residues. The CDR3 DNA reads TGTGCCAGCAGCCATCAATATACGCAGTATTTT. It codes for CASSHQYTQYF.

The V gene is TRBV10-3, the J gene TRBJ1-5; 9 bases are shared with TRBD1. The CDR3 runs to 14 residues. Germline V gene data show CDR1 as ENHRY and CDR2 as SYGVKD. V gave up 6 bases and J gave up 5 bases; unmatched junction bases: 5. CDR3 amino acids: CAIRGTGRDQPQHF. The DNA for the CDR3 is TGTGCCATCAGGGGGACAGGGCGGGATCAGCCCCAGCATTTT.

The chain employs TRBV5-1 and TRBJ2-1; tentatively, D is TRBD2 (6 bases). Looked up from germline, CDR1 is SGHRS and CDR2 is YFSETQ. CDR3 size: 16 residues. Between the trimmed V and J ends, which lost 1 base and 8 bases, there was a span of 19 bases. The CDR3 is CASSLKESGAADEQFF. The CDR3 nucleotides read TGCGCCAGCAGCTTGAAGGAGTCGGGAGCTGCGGATGAGCAGTTCTTC.

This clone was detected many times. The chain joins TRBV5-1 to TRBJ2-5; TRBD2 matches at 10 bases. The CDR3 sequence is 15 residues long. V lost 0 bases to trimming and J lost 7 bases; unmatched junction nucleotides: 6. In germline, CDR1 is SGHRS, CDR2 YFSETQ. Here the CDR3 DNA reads TGCGCCAGCAGCTTGGTCTCTAGCGGGAGCGGGACCCAGTACTTC. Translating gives CASSLVSSGSGTQYF. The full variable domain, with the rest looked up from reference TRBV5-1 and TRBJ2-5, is KAGVTQTPRYLIKTRGQQVTLSCSPISGHRSVSWYQQTPGQGLQFLFEYFSETQRNKGNFPGRFSGRQFSNSRSEMNVSTLELGDSALYLCASSLVSSGSGTQYFGPGTRLLVL.

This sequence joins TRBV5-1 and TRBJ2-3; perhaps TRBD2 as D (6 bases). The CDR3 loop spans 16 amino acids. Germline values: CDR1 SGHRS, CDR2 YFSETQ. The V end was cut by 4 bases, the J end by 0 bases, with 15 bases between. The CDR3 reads CASSPRLGSSTDTQYF. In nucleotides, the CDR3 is TGCGCCAGCAGCCCCAGACTAGGCTCCAGCACAGATACGCAGTATTTT.

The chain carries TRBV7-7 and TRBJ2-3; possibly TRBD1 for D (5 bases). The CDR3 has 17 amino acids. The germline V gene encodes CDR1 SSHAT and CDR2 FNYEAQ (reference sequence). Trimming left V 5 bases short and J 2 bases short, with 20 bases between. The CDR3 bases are TGTGCCAGCAGCCCTCTACCCGACAGTTTCCTCACAGATACGCAGTATTTT. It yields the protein CASSPLPDSFLTDTQYF.

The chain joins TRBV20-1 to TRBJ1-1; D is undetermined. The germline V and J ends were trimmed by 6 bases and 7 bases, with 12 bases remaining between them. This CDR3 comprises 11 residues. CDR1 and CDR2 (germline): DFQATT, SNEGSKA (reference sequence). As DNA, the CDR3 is TGCAGTGCCCAACGTGGACTTGAAGCTTTCTTT. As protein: CSAQRGLEAFF.